The 16 T cell receptor beta chains below were found in one sample sequenced in a study of HIV-infected patients and healthy controls. All unsorted peripheral T cells were captured because whole blood was used without fractionation. Alpha and beta constant-region primers primed reverse transcription of approximately 460 ng RNA. Alpha and beta chain libraries were made separately by chain-specific third strand synthesis with multiplexing indices. TCRdb re-called the 5' RACE reads with MiXCR, one entry per CDR3 protein. The table lists 15,000 to 20,000 distinct CDR3 sequences, about 12% of them singletons. The sample consisted of blood. All receptors derive from an adult in good health.

The chain links TRBV5-4 to TRBJ1-1, with D perhaps matching TRBD1 (5 bases). The V end was cut by 4 bases, the J end by 0 bases, with 7 bases between. The length of the CDR3 is 13 residues. Germline V lookup: CDR1 SGHNT, CDR2 YYREEE (reference sequence). The CDR3 region has the DNA TGTGCCAGCAGCCAGACAGTGAACACTGAAGCTTTCTTT. Amino acid sequence: CASSQTVNTEAFF.

This clonotype was observed at least ten times. V and J are TRBV15 and TRBJ1-5; weak D call: TRBD1 (5 bases). Trimming shortened V by 3 bases and J by 0 bases, and 15 bases separated the two germline ends. Germline values: CDR1 LNHNV, CDR2 YYDKDF (reference sequence). This CDR3 has 17 residues. DNA for the CDR3: TGTGCCACCAGCAGGGACACGGCCTCTTATAGCAATCAGCCCCAGCATTTT. Protein product: CATSRDTASYSNQPQHF.

This clonotype rates as medium-sized (0.01 to 0.1%). The rearrangement joins TRBV7-2 to TRBJ1-1; TRBD1 aligns across 8 bases. The CDR3 length is 15 residues. Germline values: CDR1 SGHTA, CDR2 FQGNSA. Trimming took 3 bases from V and 5 from J; bases not matched to a gene: 8. This CDR3 reads CASSFTWTGFTEAFF. In nucleotides, the CDR3 is TGTGCCAGCAGCTTCACCTGGACAGGGTTTACTGAAGCTTTCTTT.

This clonotype ranks as medium-sized. The chain employs TRBV27 and TRBJ1-6; the D is unclear. There are 14 residues in the CDR3. Germline CDR1 is MNHEY and CDR2 is SMNVEV (reference sequence). The V end lost 4 bases, the J end lost 2 bases, and 6 bases lay between the germline ends. This chain's CDR3 is CASSWTAYNSPLHF. CDR3 sequence (DNA): TGTGCCAGCAGTTGGACGGCCTATAATTCACCCCTCCACTTT.

This clonotype came up many times. The J gene is TRBJ2-3, the V gene TRBV7-2; D unclear. The CDR3 is 12 residues long. Germline-derived CDR1 and CDR2 are SGHTA and FQGNSA. Between the trimmed V and J ends, which lost 4 bases and 7 bases, there was a span of 9 bases. The CDR3 sequence is CASSSYFNTQYF. CDR3 coding DNA: TGTGCCAGCAGCTCCTACTTTAATACGCAGTATTTT.

This clonotype was recorded at least ten times. The CDR3 spells CSVGRGQTNTEAFF. CDR3 coding DNA: TGCAGCGTTGGGAGGGGGCAGACGAACACTGAAGCTTTCTTT. The gene calls are TRBV29-1 and TRBJ1-1; 7 nucleotides match TRBD1. Germline V CDR1 and CDR2: SQVTM, ANQGSEA. V dropped 4 bases and J dropped 1; count of bases not matched to a gene: 6. This CDR3 is 14 amino acids long.

This clonotype has at least ten counts. V is TRBV7-6 and J is TRBJ1-4; 8 nucleotides agree with TRBD1. This CDR3 spans 15 amino acids. Germline CDR1 reads SGHVS; CDR2 reads FNYEAQ. The V and J ends lost 5 bases and 3 bases, in that order; junction bases with no gene match: 5. CDR3 amino acids: CASSIRGPANEKLFF. As DNA, the CDR3 is TGTGCCAGCAGCATCAGGGGGCCGGCTAATGAAAAACTGTTTTTT.

This clonotype was seen repeatedly, ten times or more. DNA for the CDR3: TGTGCCAGCAGCGGGACAGAGTACAATGAGCAGTTCTTC. Translated, it gives CASSGTEYNEQFF. V gene TRBV2 combines with J gene TRBJ2-1; TRBD1 matches 7 bases. With V trimmed by 6 bases and J by 4 bases, 3 bases remained unmatched. Germline V gene data show CDR1 as SNHLY and CDR2 as FYNNEI. This CDR3 contains 13 residues.

This clonotype was seen many times. V gene TRBV10-3 combines with J gene TRBJ2-5, with D possibly matching TRBD1 (6 bases). The V gene's germline CDR1 is ENHRY and CDR2 SYGVKD. The CDR3 spans 14 residues. V lost 3 bases to trimming and J lost 3 bases, with 11 bases between them. The CDR3 DNA reads as TGTGCCATCAGTGACGGTAGGACAGAAGAGACCCAGTACTTC. Translated, it gives CAISDGRTEETQYF.

This clonotype was detected many times. V usage is TRBV9 and J usage is TRBJ2-3, with D uncertain. CDR3 length equals 16 residues. Per germline, CDR1 SGDLS and CDR2 YYNGEE. The ends were cut back, 4 bases at V and 5 bases at J, with 20 bases in the middle. CDR3 coding DNA: TGTGCCAGCAGCCCCCGCGCCAGAGGTAGTTTAGATACGCAGTATTTT. Its translation: CASSPRARGSLDTQYF.

This clonotype has ten or more counts. The chain employs TRBV5-4 and TRBJ2-1, with 14 bases lining up with TRBD2. Looked up from germline, CDR1 is SGHNT and CDR2 is YYREEE (reference sequence). This CDR3 contains 15 residues. The trim removed 3 bases at V and 8 bases at J, leaving 4 bases unmatched. CDR3 loop: CASSSGTSGGYEQFF. CDR3 coding DNA: TGTGCCAGCAGCTCCGGGACTAGCGGGGGTTATGAGCAGTTCTTC.

This clonotype was seen many times. This chain connects TRBV5-4 to TRBJ2-5, with 8 bases lining up with TRBD1. J lost 1 base, V lost 1 base, and 0 bases had no gene match. The length of the CDR3 is 14 residues. Germline loops: CDR1 SGHNT, CDR2 YYREEE (reference sequence). The CDR3 region is CASSLTGGQETQYF. As DNA, the CDR3 is TGTGCCAGCAGCTTGACAGGGGGCCAAGAGACCCAGTACTTC.

This clonotype appeared many times. The chain combines TRBV20-1 with TRBJ2-3; TRBD1 agrees at 8 bases. Germline CDR1 is DFQATT and CDR2 is SNEGSKA (reference sequence). V lost 5 bases and J lost 2; bases outside the gene matches: 3. The CDR3 runs 13 residues. CDR3 protein: CSAWDRTTDTQYF. CDR3 nucleotide sequence: TGCAGTGCTTGGGACAGGACCACAGATACGCAGTATTTT.

In this sample, this clonotype turned up once. V usage is TRBV12-5 and J usage is TRBJ2-2; tentatively, D is TRBD1 (6 bases). Germline V gene sequence: CDR1 LGHNT, CDR2 FRNRAP. V was trimmed by 6 bases and J by 7 bases, leaving 15 bases between them. The CDR3 spans 14 residues. The CDR3 region is CASGPRQVGGELFF. CDR3 in DNA: TGTGCTAGTGGCCCGAGACAGGTCGGCGGGGAGCTGTTTTTT.

At least ten counts were recorded for this clonotype. The chain uses TRBV27 and TRBJ2-2, with 8 nucleotides matching TRBD2. The CDR3 length is 16 residues. The V gene end was trimmed by 5 bases and the J gene end by 6 bases; junction bases not matched to a gene: 11. The V gene's germline CDR1 is MNHEY and CDR2 SMNVEV (reference sequence). The CDR3 DNA follows: TGTGCCAGCAGTCACCTCCCCGGGGGGGCCCCCGGGGAGCTGTTTTTT. It encodes CASSHLPGGAPGELFF.

The genes are TRBV4-2 and TRBJ1-1, with D hard to call. Trimming left V 0 bases short and J 8 bases short, with 7 bases between. The CDR3 sequence is 12 residues long. From germline, CDR1 is LGHNA and CDR2 YNFKEQ. CDR3 DNA: TGTGCCAGCAGCCAAGAAGGGAAGGAAGCTTTCTTT. Translating it yields CASSQEGKEAFF.